The 17 T cell receptor beta chains below come from one sample, sequenced in a study of blood T cells in healthy people across ages. The authors ran a second PCR of about 7 to 11 cycles using a sample-barcoded 5' primer and a J-beta primer mix. TCRdb re-analysed the 5' RACE reads in MiXCR, keeping a single row per CDR3 protein. The data show approximately 1.5 million distinct CDR3 sequences, with around 35% seen just once and 11% held by the top ten. What was sequenced was blood. The receptors shown here come from a woman aged 30 to 39 in good health.

This clonotype appeared many times. This rearrangement joins TRBV20-1 to TRBJ2-5; 10 nucleotides line up with TRBD2. The CDR3 has 13 amino acids. V lost 5 bases and J lost 2; bases outside the gene matches: 2. The V gene's germline CDR1 is DFQATT and CDR2 SNEGSKA (reference sequence). CDR3 protein: CSAGAGGQETQYF. The CDR3 DNA reads as TGCAGTGCTGGAGCGGGGGGGCAAGAGACCCAGTACTTC.

With regard to this clonotype: At one end the junction does not follow the germline gene, possibly because of a read error. Here the CDR3 reads CASSPTAGLYSEQFF. Written as DNA, the CDR3 is TGTGCCAGCAGTCCAACCGCGGGACTTTACAGTGAGCAGTTCTTC. V and J are TRBV12-3 or TRBV12-4 and TRBJ2-1; tentative D call: TRBD2 (6 bases). This CDR3 region has 15 residues.

Only a few counts were recorded for this clonotype. V and J are TRBV5-1 and TRBJ2-1; D might be TRBD2 (6 bases). This CDR3 is 14 amino acids long. CDR1 is SGHRS and CDR2 is YFSETQ in the germline V gene. Trimming took off 2 bases at V and 10 bases at J, with 16 bases between the two ends. This chain's CDR3 is CASSLGGVGEEQFF. CDR3 nucleotides: TGCGCCAGCAGCTTAGGAGGGGTAGGTGAAGAGCAGTTCTTC.

This clonotype occurred many times. This rearrangement joins TRBV20-1 to TRBJ2-5; no clear D gene. The CDR3 loop spans 12 amino acids. Trimming took 6 bases from V and 5 from J, leaving 13 bases between them. Germline CDR1 DFQATT, CDR2 SNEGSKA (reference sequence). This CDR3 reads CSASGTPETQYF. DNA for the CDR3: TGCAGTGCGTCTGGCACCCCGGAGACCCAGTACTTC.

CDR3 nucleotides: TGTGCCAGCAGTCAACGACAGGGGACCTCACCCCTCCACTTT. It codes for CASSQRQGTSPLHF. The chain has TRBV6-2 or TRBV6-3 and TRBJ1-6, with 8 bases that match TRBD1. This CDR3 has 14 residues. Looked up from germline, CDR1 is MNHEY and CDR2 is SVGEGT. V was pared by 5 bases and J by 10 bases, with 7 bases of the junction left unmatched.

The V call is TRBV28, the J call TRBJ2-1; D is unresolved. The V gene's germline CDR1 is MDHEN and CDR2 SYDVKM. The CDR3 sequence is 16 residues long. Trimming stripped 4 bases from V and 2 bases from J, with 15 bases between. The CDR3 sequence: CASSSLGGITYNEQFF. The CDR3 coding sequence is TGTGCCAGCAGTTCCTTGGGTGGGATTACCTACAATGAGCAGTTCTTC. Complete variable domain (other parts from reference TRBV28 and TRBJ2-1): DVKVTQSSRYLVKRTGEKVFLECVQDMDHENMFWYRQDPGLGLRLIYFSYDVKMKEKGDIPEGYSVSREKKERFSLILESASTNQTSMYLCASSSLGGITYNEQFFGPGTRLTVL.

Regarding this clonotype: At one boundary the junction diverges from the germline segment, which might be a read error. The V and J genes are TRBV15 and TRBJ2-3; no definite D call. The CDR3 consists of 13 residues. Germline values: CDR1 LNHNV, CDR2 YYDKDF (reference sequence). The chain's CDR3 is CAASFAGSDTQYF. In DNA form, the CDR3 reads TGTGCCGCCAGCTTCGCTGGAAGTGATACGCAGTATTTT.

This clonotype came up a few times. The CDR3 bases are TGTGCCAGCCGCCCCGGGCCTACCTACGAGCAGTACTTC. Its translation: CASRPGPTYEQYF. The chain couples TRBV28 to TRBJ2-7; D is unclear. The ends were cut back, 8 bases at V and 2 bases at J, with 13 bases in the middle. This CDR3 is built from 13 residues. Germline CDR1 is MDHEN and CDR2 is SYDVKM.

This clonotype was picked up one time. A read error may be the cause here, since a much bigger clone is one base away. The chain has TRBV7-3 and TRBJ2-7; a possible D gene is TRBD1 (5 bases). Per the germline V gene, CDR1 is SGHTA and CDR2 is FQGTGA. The CDR3 runs to 14 residues. Deletions cut 7 bases from V and 0 bases from J, with 13 bases between. CDR3 DNA: TGTGCCAGCATGCCACAGGCAAACTCCTACGAGCAGTACTTC. Its translation is CASMPQANSYEQYF. The full variable domain, rest sourced from reference TRBV7-3 and TRBJ2-7, is GAGVSQTPSNKVTEKGKYVELRCDPISGHTALYWYRQSLGQGPEFLIYFQGTGAADDSGLPNDRFFAVRPEGSVSTLKIQRTERGDSAVYLCASMPQANSYEQYFGPGTRLTVT.

This rearrangement joins TRBV27 to TRBJ1-2, with 7 bases aligning to TRBD1. The CDR3 spans 18 residues. The germline CDR1 and CDR2 sequences are MNHEY and SMNVEV (reference sequence). With V trimmed by 4 bases and J by 2 bases, 16 bases remained unmatched. CDR3 residues: CASSWARPGQLRNYGYTF. CDR3 DNA: TGTGCCAGCAGTTGGGCCCGCCCGGGACAGCTAAGAAACTATGGCTACACCTTC.

This chain joins TRBV11-3 and TRBJ2-1; no clear D. V was clipped by 5 bases and J by 9 bases, with 14 bases between them. Germline CDR1 and CDR2: SGHNT and YENEEA. The CDR3 loop spans 13 amino acids. The CDR3 loop is CASSASLEGEQFF. CDR3 DNA sequence: TGTGCCAGCAGCGCCTCCCTAGAAGGTGAGCAGTTCTTC.

This clonotype was found once. The rearrangement uses TRBV5-1 and TRBJ2-7; tentative D call: TRBD1 (6 bases). V was shortened by 5 bases and J by 10 bases, with 13 bases between the two germline ends. Germline CDR1 SGHRS, CDR2 YFSETQ. CDR3 length equals 11 residues. The CDR3 region has the DNA TGCGCCAGCAGTCGGGACATCCTTCAGTACTTC. This encodes CASSRDILQYF.

The chain is built from TRBV25-1 and TRBJ1-4, with TRBD1 matching 8 bases. CDR3 length: 16 residues. Unmatched junction bases numbered 6, after V lost 4 bases and J lost 2 bases. Germline-derived CDR1 and CDR2 are MGHDK and SYGVNS. Here the CDR3 DNA reads TGTGCCAGCAGTGGAAACAGGGGGTTGACTAATGAAAAACTGTTTTTT. It yields the protein CASSGNRGLTNEKLFF.

This clonotype was seen at least ten times. The chain links TRBV30 to TRBJ2-1; D gene uncertain. The CDR3 has 12 residues. V was trimmed by 5 bases and J by 7 bases, leaving 12 bases between them. Germline assignment: CDR1 GTSNPN and CDR2 SVGIG (reference sequence). The DNA for the CDR3 is TGTGCCTGGCGGACGGTTTTGAATGAGCAGTTCTTC. It specifies CAWRTVLNEQFF.

The chain has TRBV27 and TRBJ1-6; 8 bases fit TRBD1. Germline V gene lookup returns CDR1 MNHEY and CDR2 SMNVEV (reference sequence). J gave up 8 bases and V 3 bases, and 3 bases lay outside the gene matches. This CDR3 is built from 14 residues. The DNA for the CDR3 is TGTGCCAGCAGTTTTGGACAGGGTCATTCACCCCTCCACTTT. This translates into CASSFGQGHSPLHF.

The chain joins TRBV6-1 to TRBJ1-1, with TRBD1 matching over 7 bases. Germline lookup yields CDR1 MNHNS and CDR2 SASEGT. J gave up 0 bases and V 6 bases, and 4 bases lay outside the gene matches. CDR3 size: 14 residues. The CDR3 DNA reads as TGTGCCAGCAGATCAGGGGGAATGAACACTGAAGCTTTCTTT. Its translation: CASRSGGMNTEAFF.

The chain has TRBV20-1 and TRBJ1-2; unclear D gene. The CDR3 has 12 residues. CDR1 and CDR2 from the germline V gene are DFQATT and SNEGSKA (reference sequence). Trimming removed 5 bases at V and 4 bases at J, with 11 bases between. CDR3 protein: CSAPREGYGYTF. CDR3 DNA: TGCAGTGCTCCGAGGGAAGGCTATGGCTACACCTTC.